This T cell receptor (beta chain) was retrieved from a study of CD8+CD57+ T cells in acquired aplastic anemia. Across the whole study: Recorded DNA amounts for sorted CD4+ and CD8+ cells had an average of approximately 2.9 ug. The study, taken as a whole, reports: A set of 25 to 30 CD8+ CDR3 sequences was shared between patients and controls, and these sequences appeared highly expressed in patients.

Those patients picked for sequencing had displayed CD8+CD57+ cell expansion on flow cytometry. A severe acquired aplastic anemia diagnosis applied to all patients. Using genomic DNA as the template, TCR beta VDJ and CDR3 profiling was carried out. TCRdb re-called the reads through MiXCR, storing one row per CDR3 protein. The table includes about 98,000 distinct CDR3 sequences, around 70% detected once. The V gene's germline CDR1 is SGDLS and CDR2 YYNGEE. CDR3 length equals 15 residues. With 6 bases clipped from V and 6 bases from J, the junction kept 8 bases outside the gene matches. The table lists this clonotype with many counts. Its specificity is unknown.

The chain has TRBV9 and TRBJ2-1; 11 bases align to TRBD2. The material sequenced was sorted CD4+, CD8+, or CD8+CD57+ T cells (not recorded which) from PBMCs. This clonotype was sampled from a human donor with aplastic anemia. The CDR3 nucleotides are TGTGCCAGCAACCCTAGCGGGGGGCCGCGCAATGAGCAGTTCTTC. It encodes CASNPSGGPRNEQFF. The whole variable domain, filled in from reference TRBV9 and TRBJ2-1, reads DSGVTQTPKHLITATGQRVTLRCSPRSGDLSVYWYQQSLDQGLQFLIQYYNGEERAKGNILERFSAQQFPDLHSELNLSSLELGDSALYFCASNPSGGPRNEQFFGPGTRLTVL.